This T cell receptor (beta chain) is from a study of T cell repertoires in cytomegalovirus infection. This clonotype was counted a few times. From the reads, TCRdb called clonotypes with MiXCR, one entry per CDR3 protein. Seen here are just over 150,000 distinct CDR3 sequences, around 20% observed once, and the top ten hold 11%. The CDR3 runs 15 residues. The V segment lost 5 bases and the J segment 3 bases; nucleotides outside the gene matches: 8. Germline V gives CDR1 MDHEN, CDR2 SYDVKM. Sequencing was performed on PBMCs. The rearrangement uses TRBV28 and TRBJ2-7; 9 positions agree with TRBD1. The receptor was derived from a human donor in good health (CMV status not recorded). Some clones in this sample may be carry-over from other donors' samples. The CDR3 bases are TGTGCCAGCAGTCCCGCCGGGACAGGGATCTACGAGCAGTACTTC. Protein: CASSPAGTGIYEQYF.